Shown below are 3 T cell receptor beta chains from a single sample sequenced in a study of T cells in tuberculosis. TCRdb's table, derived via immunoSEQ multiplex PCR, lists solely in-frame clones and lacks some. Of about 43,000 clones in the sample, roughly 94% were seen once. Specimen: PBMCs. The receptors were sampled from a donor aged 10-35 years with latent tuberculosis or without tuberculosis infection. Some clones in this sample may be carry-over from other donors' samples.

The rearrangement joins TRBV7-2 to TRBJ1-5; 9 bases map to TRBD1. Trimming took 4 bases from V and 6 from J; bases not matched to a gene: 1. This CDR3 comprises 13 residues. Germline V gives CDR1 SGHTA, CDR2 FQGNSA. This CDR3 is CASSSDRGQPQHF. For the CDR3, the DNA is TGTGCCAGCAGCTCGGACAGGGGTCAGCCCCAGCATTTT.

CDR3 nucleotides: TGTGCCAGCAGTCCACGCCGCGGAGTCTACTACACTGAAGCTTTCTTT. Its translation is CASSPRRGVYYTEAFF. This chain connects TRBV6-6 to TRBJ1-1; D not certain. With 5 bases removed from V and 3 bases from J, the gap between germline ends came to 19 bases. Germline V gives CDR1 MNHNY, CDR2 SVGAGI (reference sequence). The CDR3 runs 16 residues.

The rearrangement uses TRBV5-7 and TRBJ2-7; no reliable D call. TRBV5-7 falls under the ORF class, with uncertain function. The CDR3 totals 13 residues. V was shortened by 2 bases and J by 0 bases, with 6 bases between the two germline ends. The DNA of the CDR3 is TGTGCCAGCAGCTTCTCCAGCTCCTACGAGCAGTACTTC. Its translation is CASSFSSSYEQYF.